This note documents a single T cell receptor (beta chain) sequence. The record originates from a study of blood T cell repertoires in COVID-19. On the study more broadly: The study drew acute and convalescent COVID-19 samples from the United States, Italy and Spain. PBMCs, B-cell-depleted T cells, or T cells were the source of the cDNA or gDNA that made up the material.

The length of the CDR3 is 16 residues. Germline V lookup: CDR1 SGHNT, CDR2 YYREEE (reference sequence). The ends were cut back, 4 bases at V and 1 base at J, with 15 bases in the middle. Per the authors' pipeline: Amplification with reference gene primers provided the estimates of nucleated cell counts. The assay was immunoSEQ multiplex PCR, and TCRdb's table has in-frame clones only and misses some. Clonal size and the V and J genes are those of that table, whereas D and trimming came from the DNA. This sample has about 96,000 clones, with around 85% found just once. This TCR was recovered from a woman in her sixties or seventies with acute or convalescent COVID-19. The sequencing sample was made of peripheral blood. V usage is TRBV5-4 and J usage is TRBJ1-3; D might be TRBD1 (6 bases). The CDR3 region is CASSPSTRGSGNTIYF. The CDR3 nucleotides read TGTGCCAGCAGCCCCTCTACAAGGGGGTCTGGAAACACCATATATTTT.